The clone carrying this T cell receptor (beta chain) has more than one count but fewer than ten. The record originates from a study of control samples from healthy donors and cancer patients. This CDR3 spans 14 amino acids. In germline, CDR1 is SGHRS, CDR2 YFSETQ. V gave up 0 bases and J gave up 4 bases, with 10 bases separating them. Generated by immunoSEQ multiplex PCR, the TCRdb table keeps only in-frame clones and is missing some. The table lists over 100,000 clones, more than 70% of them singletons. Sequenced material: blood. The clonotype originates from a man aged 40-50 years in good health. V is TRBV5-1 and J is TRBJ1-1, with a possible D match to TRBD1 (6 bases). The CDR3 here is CASSLVVGGTEAFF. CDR3 in DNA: TGCGCCAGCAGCTTGGTTGTAGGGGGCACTGAAGCTTTCTTT.